A selection of T cell receptor beta chains follows, all from one sample in a study of cytomegalovirus exposure and HLA in healthy donors. Profiled with immunoSEQ multiplex PCR; TCRdb holds only in-frame clones, not every one. The table includes approximately 97,000 clones, roughly 79% detected once. Sequenced material: PBMCs. The receptors here all came from a woman in her 70s in good health and CMV-seropositive. The CDR3 runs from the conserved cysteine through the conserved F or W. The D gene is left open where the match is weak. The size field is filled for only some rows; it gives once, few, many or a size class.

D gene: .; V gene: TRBV20-1; clone size: .; J gene: TRBJ2-7; CDR3 length: 11; CDR3 protein: CSASGVPEQYF; CDR3 DNA: TGCAGTGCGTCGGGGGTTCCCGAGCAGTACTTC
D gene: .; V gene: TRBV19; clone size: .; J gene: TRBJ2-1; CDR3 length: 15; CDR3 protein: CASRFGQFSYNEQFF; CDR3 DNA: TGTGCCAGTAGATTTGGACAGTTCTCCTACAATGAGCAGTTCTTC
D gene: TRBD1; V gene: TRBV4-1; clone size: .; J gene: TRBJ1-1; CDR3 length: 15; CDR3 protein: CASSYPGTVNTEAFF; CDR3 DNA: TGCGCCAGCAGCTACCCCGGGACAGTGAACACTGAAGCTTTCTTT
D gene: TRBD1; V gene: TRBV10-3; clone size: .; J gene: TRBJ2-7; CDR3 length: 15; CDR3 protein: CAISDSGTGVYEQYF; CDR3 DNA: TGTGCCATCAGTGATTCCGGGACAGGGGTCTACGAGCAGTACTTC
D gene: TRBD1; V gene: TRBV7-9; clone size: .; J gene: TRBJ2-5; CDR3 length: 14; CDR3 protein: CASSGGQAGETQYF; CDR3 DNA: TGTGCCAGCAGCGGCGGACAGGCTGGGGAGACCCAGTACTTC
D gene: .; V gene: TRBV28; clone size: once; J gene: TRBJ1-2; CDR3 length: 15; CDR3 protein: CASSVGSRVNYGYTF; CDR3 DNA: TGTGCCAGCAGCGTAGGGTCCAGGGTTAACTATGGCTACACCTTC
D gene: TRBD1; V gene: TRBV10-3; clone size: .; J gene: TRBJ2-7; CDR3 length: 13; CDR3 protein: CAISEHRGHEQYF; CDR3 DNA: TGTGCCATCAGTGAACACAGGGGCCACGAGCAGTACTTC
D gene: TRBD2; V gene: TRBV7-2; clone size: .; J gene: TRBJ2-5; CDR3 length: 17; CDR3 protein: CASRQGLAGGLQETQYF; CDR3 DNA: TGTGCCAGCAGACAGGGACTAGCGGGAGGTCTCCAAGAGACCCAGTACTTC
D gene: .; V gene: TRBV2; clone size: few; J gene: TRBJ1-4; CDR3 length: 13; CDR3 protein: CASRRTTNEKLFF; CDR3 DNA: TGTGCCAGTCGCAGGACAACTAATGAAAAACTGTTTTTT
D gene: TRBD2; V gene: TRBV18; clone size: .; J gene: TRBJ2-5; CDR3 length: 15; CDR3 protein: CASSGGLAGGETQYF; CDR3 DNA: TGTGCCAGCTCCGGCGGGCTAGCGGGAGGCGAGACCCAGTACTTC
D gene: .; V gene: TRBV28; clone size: .; J gene: TRBJ2-7; CDR3 length: 13; CDR3 protein: CASRDGGIYEQYF; CDR3 DNA: TGTGCCAGCAGGGACGGAGGCATCTACGAGCAGTACTTC
D gene: TRBD1; V gene: TRBV29-1; clone size: .; J gene: TRBJ2-2; CDR3 length: 13; CDR3 protein: CSVDRANTGELFF; CDR3 DNA: TGCAGCGTGGACAGGGCGAACACCGGGGAGCTGTTTTTT
D gene: .; V gene: TRBV25-1; clone size: .; J gene: TRBJ1-5; CDR3 length: 12; CDR3 protein: CASSGGNQPQHF; CDR3 DNA: TGTGCCAGCAGTGGAGGGAATCAGCCCCAGCATTTT
D gene: TRBD2; V gene: TRBV19; clone size: .; J gene: TRBJ2-3; CDR3 length: 16; CDR3 protein: CASSILASGSTDTQYF; CDR3 DNA: TGTGCCAGTAGTATATTGGCTAGCGGGAGCACAGATACGCAGTATTTT
D gene: .; V gene: TRBV5-1; clone size: .; J gene: TRBJ1-2; CDR3 length: 15; CDR3 protein: CASSFNPTGGEGYTF; CDR3 DNA: TGCGCCAGCAGCTTTAACCCGACCGGGGGTGAAGGCTACACCTTC
D gene: .; V gene: TRBV28; clone size: few; J gene: TRBJ1-4; CDR3 length: 14; CDR3 protein: CASSPRRRNEKLFF; CDR3 DNA: TGTGCCAGCAGTCCCAGGAGGCGCAATGAAAAACTGTTTTTT
D gene: .; V gene: TRBV30; clone size: .; J gene: TRBJ2-7; CDR3 length: 14; CDR3 protein: CAWRRPGVFYEQYF; CDR3 DNA: TGTGCCTGGAGGCGACCGGGGGTTTTCTACGAGCAGTACTTC
D gene: TRBD1; V gene: TRBV28; clone size: .; J gene: TRBJ1-2; CDR3 length: 12; CDR3 protein: CASNQGGYGYTF; CDR3 DNA: TGTGCCAGCAACCAGGGGGGCTATGGCTACACCTTC
D gene: .; V gene: TRBV29-1; clone size: .; J gene: TRBJ2-2; CDR3 length: 12; CDR3 protein: CSVGAGRGELFF; CDR3 DNA: TGCAGCGTTGGGGCGGGACGGGGGGAGCTGTTTTTT
D gene: TRBD2; V gene: TRBV2; clone size: once; J gene: TRBJ2-7; CDR3 length: 17; CDR3 protein: CASSFRTSGTGSYEQYF; CDR3 DNA: TGTGCCAGCAGTTTCCGGACTAGCGGGACGGGGTCCTACGAGCAGTACTTC
D gene: .; V gene: TRBV30; clone size: .; J gene: TRBJ1-2; CDR3 length: 13; CDR3 protein: CAWNPGHNYGYTF; CDR3 DNA: TGTGCCTGGAACCCGGGACACAACTATGGCTACACCTTC
D gene: TRBD1; V gene: TRBV29-1; clone size: .; J gene: TRBJ2-5; CDR3 length: 14; CDR3 protein: CSARDRGPQETQYF; CDR3 DNA: TGCAGCGCCCGGGACAGGGGACCCCAAGAGACCCAGTACTTC
D gene: TRBD1; V gene: TRBV19; clone size: .; J gene: TRBJ1-1; CDR3 length: 14; CDR3 protein: CASSTQGAGTEAFF; CDR3 DNA: TGTGCCAGTAGTACGCAGGGGGCCGGAACTGAAGCTTTCTTT
D gene: .; V gene: TRBV6-5; clone size: .; J gene: TRBJ2-2; CDR3 length: 16; CDR3 protein: CASSSLTGLEGGELFF; CDR3 DNA: TGTGCCAGCAGTTCCCTGACAGGGTTGGAGGGCGGGGAGCTGTTTTTT
D gene: TRBD2; V gene: TRBV11-2; clone size: .; J gene: TRBJ2-5; CDR3 length: 18; CDR3 protein: CASSLASLAGGGGETQYF; CDR3 DNA: TGTGCCAGCAGCTTAGCTAGTCTAGCGGGAGGGGGGGGAGAGACCCAGTACTTC
D gene: .; V gene: TRBV20-1; clone size: .; J gene: TRBJ2-7; CDR3 length: 10; CDR3 protein: CSASEDEQYF; CDR3 DNA: TGCAGTGCTTCGGAGGACGAGCAGTACTTC